This TCR beta chain was profiled in a study of cytomegalovirus exposure and HLA in healthy donors. Unrecorded immune exposures were likely, despite nominal health at sampling. Primers included in the PCR were 60 Vbeta and 13 Jbeta primers. Produced via immunoSEQ multiplex PCR; TCRdb's table is partial and in-frame only. Here the sample spans 150,000 or so clones, just under 80% being singletons. Study findings and constraints: Associated with HLA alleles at 0.05 false discovery rate in a later analysis were about 17,000 TCR beta sequences. Differences between HLA loci emerged in a later analysis of TCR association rates, with DRB1 most and HLA-C fewest.

Germline CDR1 SNHLY, CDR2 FYNNEI. The CDR3 runs 15 residues. The V end lost 4 bases, the J end lost 4 bases, and 16 bases lay between the germline ends. As regards this clone: Its specificity is unknown.

Sequencing was carried out using PBMCs. The source of this sequence is a young man in good health and CMV-seropositive. The V call is TRBV2, the J call TRBJ1-2; no reliable D call. CDR3 sequence reads: CASSVTTSLPYGYTF. For the CDR3, the DNA is TGTGCCAGCAGTGTTACGACATCTCTGCCCTATGGCTACACCTTC.